The 11 T cell receptor beta chains reported below all come from one sample, sequenced in a study of cytomegalovirus exposure and HLA in healthy donors. 60 Vbeta and 13 Jbeta primers were used in PCR. Here immunoSEQ multiplex PCR was the method, and the copy in TCRdb shows in-frame clones only, minus some. The sample shows 150,000 to 200,000 clones, 80% of them seen only once. Sequenced input: PBMCs. Receptors originate from a girl aged 10 to 17 in good health and CMV-seropositive.

The V and J genes are TRBV27 and TRBJ2-5, with 8 bases lining up with TRBD1. The V gene end was trimmed by 5 bases and the J gene end by 5 bases; junction bases not matched to a gene: 13. CDR1 MNHEY and CDR2 SMNVEV come from the germline V gene (reference sequence). The CDR3 totals 16 residues. The CDR3 DNA reads TGTGCCAGCAGTCCGGGACAGGCCCTGCTGGAGGAGACCCAGTACTTC. Encoded protein: CASSPGQALLEETQYF.

The chain joins TRBV6-5 to TRBJ2-7; TRBD2 might be the D (6 bases). V lost 6 bases to trimming and J lost 0 bases, with 9 bases between them. The CDR3 is 13 residues long. Germline V gene sequence: CDR1 MNHEY, CDR2 SVGAGI. The CDR3 here is CASSSGDSYEQYF. The CDR3 DNA reads as TGTGCCAGCAGCTCGGGAGACTCCTACGAGCAGTACTTC.

This clone was observed a few times. The genes are TRBV10-3 and TRBJ2-5, with 11 bases identical to TRBD2. This CDR3 spans 18 amino acids. The trim removed 2 bases at V and 5 bases at J, leaving 13 bases unmatched. Looked up from germline, CDR1 is ENHRY and CDR2 is SYGVKD. The CDR3 region has the DNA TGTGCCATCAGTGAGGTTTTCGGTAGCGGGAGGGCCGGGGAGACCCAGTACTTC. It encodes CAISEVFGSGRAGETQYF.

The chain uses TRBV4-1 and TRBJ2-5; D is undetermined. V lost 1 base to trimming and J lost 1 base, with 7 bases between them. The CDR3 covers 14 residues. The germline V gene encodes CDR1 MGHRA and CDR2 YSYEKL. CDR3 nucleotides: TGCGCCAGCAGCCAAGTTTACAGCCAAGAGACCCAGTACTTC. Its protein product is CASSQVYSQETQYF.

The chain combines TRBV19 with TRBJ1-4, with 9 bases that match TRBD1. Germline lookup yields CDR1 LNHDA and CDR2 SQIVND (reference sequence). J lost 8 bases, V lost 5 bases, and 6 bases had no gene match. The CDR3 covers 14 residues. CDR3 sequence: CASSQQGAWEKLFF. The CDR3 region has the DNA TGTGCCAGTAGTCAACAGGGGGCATGGGAAAAACTGTTTTTT. Drawing the rest from reference TRBV19 and TRBJ1-4, the complete variable domain is DGGITQSPKYLFRKEGQNVTLSCEQNLNHDAMYWYRQDPGQGLRLIYYSQIVNDFQKGDIAEGYSVSREKKESFPLTVTSAQKNPTAFYLCASSQQGAWEKLFFGSGTQLSVL.

The V gene is TRBV11-2, the J gene TRBJ1-2, with 8 bases fitting TRBD1. The CDR3 has 14 residues. The germline V gene encodes CDR1 SGHAT and CDR2 FQNNGV. V lost 6 bases, J lost 8 bases, and 11 bases stayed unmatched. The CDR3 sequence: CASSHPRDRRGYTF. Here the CDR3 DNA reads TGTGCCAGCAGTCATCCCAGGGACAGGAGAGGCTACACCTTC.

This CDR3 is CASSSLAEINTGELFF. The CDR3 DNA reads TGTGCCAGCAGCTCCCTAGCGGAGATTAACACCGGGGAGCTGTTTTTT. The chain has TRBV7-8 and TRBJ2-2, with 7 bases identical to TRBD2. There are 16 residues in the CDR3. The J segment lost 2 bases and the V segment lost 4 bases, leaving 7 bases of the junction unmatched. Germline V gene data show CDR1 as SGHVS and CDR2 as FQNEAQ.

V gene TRBV29-1 combines with J gene TRBJ2-3; 7 bases are a match to TRBD2. Trimming cost V 6 bases and J 14 bases; bases outside gene matches: 11. The CDR3 length is 11 residues. Germline CDR1 SQVTM, CDR2 ANQGSEA. The chain's CDR3 is CSVPVGRGGYF. The CDR3 nucleotides are TGCAGCGTCCCCGTGGGGAGGGGTGGGTATTTT.

The V gene is TRBV6-6, the J gene TRBJ2-7; possibly TRBD1 for D (6 bases). The CDR3 has 12 residues. Germline loops: CDR1 MNHNY, CDR2 SVGAGI (reference sequence). V was pared by 6 bases and J by 2 bases, with 8 bases between. The CDR3 sequence is CASRDSPYEQYF. The CDR3 nucleotides are TGTGCCAGCAGGGACAGTCCCTACGAGCAGTACTTC.

V usage is TRBV7-9 and J usage is TRBJ1-1; TRBD1 might be the D (6 bases). V was clipped by 5 bases and J by 4 bases, with 14 bases between them. CDR1 is SEHNR, CDR2 FQNEAQ, per germline (reference sequence). The CDR3 consists of 14 residues. CDR3 bases: TGTGCCAGCAGCACACAGGGCGGGGGCACTGAAGCTTTCTTT. Translation gives CASSTQGGGTEAFF.

The chain employs TRBV6-1 and TRBJ2-7; TRBD1 might be the D (6 bases). With 4 bases removed from V and 5 bases from J, the gap between germline ends came to 15 bases. Germline V gene data show CDR1 as MNHNS and CDR2 as SASEGT. This CDR3 spans 14 amino acids. CDR3 in DNA: TGTGCCAGCAGTGGGGACACTCTTCGTGACGAGCAGTACTTC. It specifies CASSGDTLRDEQYF.